The rows below give T cell receptor beta chains drawn from one sample of a study of human T cells and chemical hapten exposure. TCRdb independently ran MiXCR on the 5' RACE reads; one entry per CDR3 protein. This table holds under 150,000 distinct CDR3 sequences, approximately 19% found once. The receptor set was obtained from a human donor in good health. CDR3s include the opening cysteine and the closing phenylalanine or tryptophan. Fields, in order: V gene, J gene, D gene, clone size, CDR3 protein, CDR3 DNA. D genes are given only for firm matches. Not all rows give a size; the values are once, few, many and, for expanded clones, a class.

v_gene: TRBV18
j_gene: TRBJ2-7
d_gene: .
abundance: few
CDR3aa: CASSPSPIAYEQYF
CDR3nt: TGTGCCAGCTCACCCTCCCCGATAGCCTACGAGCAGTACTTC

v_gene: TRBV7-8
j_gene: TRBJ1-5
d_gene: TRBD1
abundance: few
CDR3aa: CASSTGTAFDSNQPQHF
CDR3nt: TGTGCCAGCAGCACCGGGACAGCTTTCGATAGCAATCAGCCCCAGCATTTT

v_gene: TRBV20-1
j_gene: TRBJ2-7
d_gene: TRBD1
abundance: .
CDR3aa: CSATQDEGQSSYEQYF
CDR3nt: TGCAGTGCTACCCAAGATGAGGGACAGAGCTCCTACGAGCAGTACTTC

v_gene: TRBV5-1
j_gene: TRBJ2-3
d_gene: .
abundance: many
CDR3aa: CASSLGGDTQYF
CDR3nt: TGCGCCAGCAGCTTGGGTGGAGATACGCAGTATTTT

v_gene: TRBV7-9
j_gene: TRBJ2-7
d_gene: TRBD1
abundance: many
CDR3aa: CASRPGTGGEEQYF
CDR3nt: TGTGCCAGCAGGCCCGGGACAGGGGGCGAAGAGCAGTACTTC

v_gene: TRBV12-2
j_gene: TRBJ2-5
d_gene: .
abundance: few
CDR3aa: CASRHTSIQETQYF
CDR3nt: TGTGCAAGTCGCCATACTAGCATTCAAGAGACCCAGTACTTC

v_gene: TRBV27
j_gene: TRBJ1-5
d_gene: .
abundance: .
CDR3aa: CASSPRTLSPSNQPQHF
CDR3nt: TGTGCCAGCAGTCCGAGGACCCTATCCCCTAGCAATCAGCCCCAGCATTTT

v_gene: TRBV6-5
j_gene: TRBJ1-4
d_gene: .
abundance: .
CDR3aa: CASSFSRRLSNEKLFF
CDR3nt: TGTGCCAGCAGTTTCTCCCGCCGATTATCTAATGAAAAACTGTTTTTT

v_gene: TRBV28
j_gene: TRBJ2-7
d_gene: .
abundance: .
CDR3aa: CASRFQSSYEQYF
CDR3nt: TGTGCCAGCAGGTTCCAGAGCTCCTACGAGCAGTACTTC

v_gene: TRBV2
j_gene: TRBJ1-6
d_gene: .
abundance: few
CDR3aa: CASTSQSSYNSPLHF
CDR3nt: TGTGCCAGCACCTCTCAGAGCTCCTATAATTCACCCCTCCACTTT

v_gene: TRBV20-1
j_gene: TRBJ2-3
d_gene: .
abundance: .
CDR3aa: CSAIAARPRADTQYF
CDR3nt: TGCAGTGCCATCGCGGCCAGGCCGAGGGCAGATACGCAGTATTTT

v_gene: TRBV28
j_gene: TRBJ2-1
d_gene: .
abundance: .
CDR3aa: CASSFGGSYNEQFF
CDR3nt: TGTGCCAGCAGTTTCGGGGGATCCTACAATGAGCAGTTCTTC

v_gene: TRBV29-1
j_gene: TRBJ2-7
d_gene: .
abundance: .
CDR3aa: CSVGAGVAEQYF
CDR3nt: TGCAGCGTTGGGGCGGGTGTCGCCGAGCAGTACTTC

v_gene: TRBV29-1
j_gene: TRBJ2-2
d_gene: .
abundance: .
CDR3aa: CSVGRTGELFF
CDR3nt: TGCAGCGTAGGACGCACCGGGGAGCTGTTTTTT

v_gene: TRBV3-1
j_gene: TRBJ2-2
d_gene: TRBD2
abundance: .
CDR3aa: CASSQVRGGLAGASGELFF
CDR3nt: TGTGCCAGCAGCCAAGTGAGGGGAGGACTAGCGGGAGCCTCCGGGGAGCTGTTTTTT

v_gene: TRBV12-3/TRBV12-4
j_gene: TRBJ1-5
d_gene: .
abundance: few
CDR3aa: CASTRRTYQPQHF
CDR3nt: TGTGCCAGCACGAGACGAACTTATCAGCCCCAGCATTTT

v_gene: TRBV18
j_gene: TRBJ2-7
d_gene: .
abundance: few
CDR3aa: CASSPRQGYEQYF
CDR3nt: TGTGCCAGCTCACCGAGGCAGGGCTACGAGCAGTACTTC

v_gene: TRBV25-1
j_gene: TRBJ1-6
d_gene: .
abundance: few
CDR3aa: CASTRLDRGVSPLHF
CDR3nt: TGTGCCAGCACCCGTCTGGACAGAGGGGTTTCACCCCTCCACTTT

v_gene: TRBV29-1
j_gene: TRBJ1-1
d_gene: .
abundance: once
CDR3aa: CSGGNTEAFF
CDR3nt: TGCAGCGGGGGGAACACTGAAGCTTTCTTT

v_gene: TRBV12-3/TRBV12-4
j_gene: TRBJ2-3
d_gene: TRBD2
abundance: few
CDR3aa: CASRNRAGRGTDTQYF
CDR3nt: TGTGCCAGCAGGAATCGAGCGGGACGCGGCACAGATACGCAGTATTTT

v_gene: TRBV6-6
j_gene: TRBJ1-1
d_gene: .
abundance: many
CDR3aa: CASSYGMGRVNTEAFF
CDR3nt: TGTGCCAGCAGTTACGGGATGGGACGGGTGAACACTGAAGCTTTCTTT

v_gene: TRBV27
j_gene: TRBJ1-5
d_gene: TRBD1
abundance: few
CDR3aa: CASRRGTGYRYSNQPQHF
CDR3nt: TGTGCCAGCAGAAGAGGGACAGGGTATCGCTATAGCAATCAGCCCCAGCATTTT

v_gene: TRBV4-1
j_gene: TRBJ2-1
d_gene: .
abundance: .
CDR3aa: CASSQAGTYSYNEQFF
CDR3nt: TGCGCCAGCAGCCAAGCAGGGACTTACTCCTACAATGAGCAGTTCTTC